This T cell receptor beta chain was retrieved from a study of CD8+CD57+ T cells in acquired aplastic anemia. Template material for TCR beta VDJ and CDR3 profiling consisted of genomic DNA. Each CDR3 protein gets one entry after TCRdb re-called the reads with MiXCR. The data hold 200,000 or so distinct CDR3 sequences, with 40% to 50% observed a single time. Patients chosen for sequencing had shown CD8+CD57+ cell expansion by flow cytometry. The germline CDR1 and CDR2 sequences are SGHTA and FQGNSA. Germline trimming cut 5 bases from V and 5 bases from J; bases unmatched to any gene: 8. The CDR3 sequence is 15 residues long.

The receptor comes from a human donor with aplastic anemia. Specimen: sorted CD4+, CD8+, or CD8+CD57+ T cells (not recorded which) from PBMCs. The chain has TRBV7-2 and TRBJ2-5, with 10 bases fitting TRBD2. The CDR3 spells CASSGTSGEGETQYF. In nucleotides, the CDR3 is TGTGCCAGCAGCGGCACTAGCGGGGAAGGGGAGACCCAGTACTTC.